Below, 25 T cell receptor beta chains from the same sample are listed, as sequenced in a study of T cells after yellow fever vaccination. TCRdb processed the 5' RACE reads anew with MiXCR; each CDR3 protein has one entry. The table includes hundreds of thousands of distinct CDR3 sequences, around 19% detected once. Material: PBMCs, obtained before the yellow fever booster vaccination. The receptor source for this set is a man younger than 35 who received the YFV17D yellow fever vaccine.

This clonotype showed up many times. The chain uses TRBV7-2 and TRBJ1-2; D gene ambiguous. The germline V gene has CDR1 SGHTA and CDR2 FQGNSA. Trimming shortened V by 1 base and J by 6 bases, and 9 bases separated the two germline ends. This CDR3 spans 13 amino acids. CDR3 sequence: CASSLERGNGYTF. The CDR3 bases are TGTGCCAGCAGCTTAGAAAGAGGGAATGGCTACACCTTC.

This clonotype has a handful of counts. The chain is built from TRBV6-1 and TRBJ2-5; no reliable D call. The germline V gene encodes CDR1 MNHNS and CDR2 SASEGT. The CDR3 consists of 12 residues. V was pared by 6 bases and J by 2 bases, with 7 bases between. The CDR3 reads CASSEQQETQYF. The CDR3 DNA sequence: TGTGCCAGCAGCGAACAGCAAGAGACCCAGTACTTC.

CDR3 DNA sequence: TGCAGTGCTAGCGGGTCCAATCAGCCCCAGCATTTT. It encodes CSASGSNQPQHF. The rearrangement joins TRBV20-1 to TRBJ1-5; D remains ambiguous. V lost 3 bases and J 3 bases, leaving 6 bases between the germline ends. From germline, CDR1 is DFQATT and CDR2 SNEGSKA (reference sequence). The CDR3 consists of 12 residues.

The table lists this clonotype with a few counts. The J gene is TRBJ1-2, the V gene TRBV4-1; D is unclear. This CDR3 comprises 14 residues. CDR1 is MGHRA, CDR2 YSYEKL, per germline. Trimming shortened V by 0 bases and J by 3 bases, and 8 bases separated the two germline ends. CDR3 DNA sequence: TGCGCCAGCAGCCAAGAGGCCACGGACTATGGCTACACCTTC. Encoded protein: CASSQEATDYGYTF.

This clonotype showed up many times. The V call is TRBV15, the J call TRBJ1-2; D is unclear. V was shortened by 1 base and J by 1 base, with 7 bases between the two germline ends. CDR1 is LNHNV and CDR2 is YYDKDF in the germline V gene (reference sequence). The CDR3 extends over 14 amino acids. The CDR3 is CATSRAGFNYGYTF. As DNA, the CDR3 is TGTGCCACCAGCAGAGCCGGCTTTAACTATGGCTACACCTTC. Complete variable domain (other parts from reference TRBV15 and TRBJ1-2): DAMVIQNPRYQVTQFGKPVTLSCSQTLNHNVMYWYQQKSSQAPKLLFHYYDKDFNNEADTPDNFQSRRPNTSFCFLDIRSPGLGDTAMYLCATSRAGFNYGYTFGSGTRLTVV.

The table lists this clonotype with a few counts. The chain combines TRBV7-2 with TRBJ2-2; D is undetermined. V lost 1 base to trimming and J lost 4 bases, with 7 bases between them. The CDR3 spans 14 residues. Germline assignment: CDR1 SGHTA and CDR2 FQGNSA. The CDR3 nucleotides read TGTGCCAGCAGCTTAGGCCCTTCCACCGGGGAGCTGTTTTTT. This codes for CASSLGPSTGELFF.

This clonotype appeared a few times. V is TRBV10-2 and J is TRBJ2-4; D remains ambiguous. V was shortened by 0 bases and J by 6 bases, with 12 bases between the two germline ends. Germline V CDR1 and CDR2: WSHSY, SAAADI. The CDR3 spans 15 residues. The CDR3 here is CASSESDPWGNIQYF. The DNA for the CDR3 is TGCGCCAGCAGTGAGTCGGACCCCTGGGGAAACATTCAGTACTTC.

The chain has TRBV9 and TRBJ2-4; 7 bases align to TRBD2. V was pared by 1 base and J by 8 bases, with 6 bases of the junction left unmatched. The germline CDR1 and CDR2 sequences are SGDLS and YYNGEE. This CDR3 is built from 14 residues. As DNA, the CDR3 is TGTGCCAGCAGCGTATTTGGGGGGGTGGACATTCAGTACTTC. This encodes CASSVFGGVDIQYF.

V usage is TRBV12-3 or TRBV12-4 and J usage is TRBJ1-5; D perhaps matches TRBD1 (5 bases). This CDR3 is built from 14 residues. The V and J ends lost 3 bases and 6 bases respectively, with 12 bases between them. This CDR3 is CASSFGQGVQPQHF. For the CDR3, the DNA is TGTGCCAGCAGTTTTGGGCAGGGTGTTCAGCCCCAGCATTTT.

This clonotype was seen more than once but under ten times. V gene TRBV30 combines with J gene TRBJ1-4, with 7 bases fitting TRBD1. The V gene's germline CDR1 is GTSNPN and CDR2 SVGIG (reference sequence). The CDR3 extends over 14 amino acids. After removal of 2 bases from V and 4 bases from J, the junction contained 4 bases not matched to a gene. This CDR3 is CAWSWGDSNEKLFF. The DNA for the CDR3 is TGTGCCTGGAGTTGGGGGGACAGTAATGAAAAACTGTTTTTT.

This clonotype has a handful of counts. The V call is TRBV5-8, the J call TRBJ2-1; D possibly uses TRBD1 or TRBD2 (6 bases each). CDR3 length: 16 amino acids. With 3 bases removed from V and 4 bases from J, the gap between germline ends came to 17 bases. The germline V gene has CDR1 SGHTS and CDR2 YDEGEE. The CDR3 DNA follows: TGTGCCAGCAGCTGGGGTCTCGGGGGCTCTTACAATGAGCAGTTCTTC. Amino acids: CASSWGLGGSYNEQFF.

The chain joins TRBV7-2 to TRBJ2-7, with D possibly being TRBD2 (6 bases). V lost 5 bases, J lost 1 base, and 18 bases lay in between. From germline, CDR1 is SGHTA and CDR2 FQGNSA. The CDR3 is 16 amino acids. CDR3 sequence (DNA): TGTGCCAGCAGCCGCGTTCCGGGACTCCTTTCCTACGAGCAGTACTTC. Translated: CASSRVPGLLSYEQYF.

This clonotype was detected a few times. The chain combines TRBV20-1 with TRBJ2-5; TRBD2 matches at 7 bases. V was pared by 2 bases and J by 4 bases, with 10 bases of the junction left unmatched. The CDR3 runs 15 residues. The V gene's germline CDR1 is DFQATT and CDR2 SNEGSKA (reference sequence). As DNA, the CDR3 is TGCAGTGCTAGAAAGGCGGGGGTGCTCGGAGAGACCCAGTACTTC. It codes for CSARKAGVLGETQYF.

This sequence joins TRBV7-8 and TRBJ2-7; D perhaps matches TRBD1 (5 bases). The CDR3 totals 14 residues. From germline, CDR1 is SGHVS and CDR2 FQNEAQ. V shed 2 bases and J shed 0 bases, with 8 bases lying between them. The CDR3 DNA reads TGTGCCAGCAGCTTATACAGGAACTCCTACGAGCAGTACGTC. Its protein is CASSLYRNSYEQYV.

V usage is TRBV29-1 and J usage is TRBJ2-5; 7 bases agree with TRBD1. The CDR3 is 14 amino acids. Germline lookup yields CDR1 SQVTM and CDR2 ANQGSEA. The junction had 12 bases not matched to a gene; V was cut back by 6 bases and J by 5 bases. This CDR3 reads CSVADRERGETQYF. Here the CDR3 DNA reads TGCAGCGTGGCCGACAGGGAGAGGGGCGAGACCCAGTACTTC.

Turning to this clonotype: Just one base apart from a much larger clone, this may be a read error. V gene TRBV6-2 or TRBV6-3 combines with J gene TRBJ1-2; TRBD1 is a possible D gene (5 bases). The V gene's germline CDR1 is MNHEY and CDR2 SVGEGT. The CDR3 is 13 residues long. With 6 bases removed from V and 1 base from J, the gap between germline ends came to 9 bases. CDR3 nucleotide sequence: TGTGCCAGCAGCCCGGGGGTTAACTATGGCTACACCTTC. It specifies CASSPGVNYGYTF.

The chain employs TRBV5-8 and TRBJ2-1; D is ambiguous. This CDR3 is 15 amino acids long. Germline loops: CDR1 SGHTS, CDR2 YDEGEE. The V gene lost 2 bases and the J gene lost 0 bases, with 9 bases spanning the gap. The CDR3 spells CASSFGRSSYNEQFF. The DNA of the CDR3 is TGTGCCAGCAGCTTCGGGCGGAGCTCCTACAATGAGCAGTTCTTC.

In this sample, this clonotype turned up a few times. This rearrangement joins TRBV6-6 to TRBJ1-2; D gene uncertain. CDR3 size: 16 residues. Germline CDR1 is MNHNY and CDR2 is SVGAGI (reference sequence). With 5 bases removed from V and 4 bases from J, the gap between germline ends came to 20 bases. The CDR3 here is CASSRPSSRHIYGYTF. DNA of the CDR3: TGTGCCAGCAGTCGCCCGAGTAGCAGGCATATCTATGGCTACACCTTC.

This clonotype has at least ten counts. The chain joins TRBV12-3 or TRBV12-4 to TRBJ1-5, with D unresolved. This CDR3 contains 14 residues. V dropped 3 bases and J dropped 5 bases, with 11 bases sitting between them. CDR3 loop: CASSFWGGDQPQHF. Here the CDR3 DNA reads TGTGCCAGCAGTTTTTGGGGAGGCGATCAGCCCCAGCATTTT.

This clonotype appeared many times. The chain carries TRBV7-3 and TRBJ2-1; 12 bases agree with TRBD1. This CDR3 is built from 15 residues. J lost 6 bases, V lost 5 bases, and 5 bases had no gene match. Germline-derived CDR1 and CDR2 are SGHTA and FQGTGA. CDR3 bases: TGTGCCAGCAGCCCAGGGACAGGGGGCGGCAATGAGCAGTTCTTC. Translating it yields CASSPGTGGGNEQFF.

The V call is TRBV19, the J call TRBJ2-2; D is unclear. With 6 bases removed from V and 4 bases from J, the gap between germline ends came to 15 bases. This CDR3 region has 15 residues. CDR1 is LNHDA and CDR2 is SQIVND in the germline V gene (reference sequence). The CDR3: CASSLPLGLTGELFF. For the CDR3, the DNA is TGTGCCAGTAGCCTACCGTTAGGTCTCACCGGGGAGCTGTTTTTT.

The chain employs TRBV7-9 and TRBJ2-7, with D maybe TRBD1 (6 bases). Between the trimmed V and J ends, which lost 5 bases and 6 bases, there was a span of 20 bases. This CDR3 is 15 amino acids long. From germline, CDR1 is SEHNR and CDR2 FQNEAQ (reference sequence). The CDR3 spells CASSQRGSGNVEQYF. Here the CDR3 DNA reads TGTGCCAGCAGCCAGAGGGGGTCCGGGAACGTCGAGCAGTACTTC.

This clonotype was found a few times. The V and J genes are TRBV20-1 and TRBJ1-2, with D maybe TRBD1 (6 bases). The germline V gene has CDR1 DFQATT and CDR2 SNEGSKA (reference sequence). Trimming left V 6 bases short and J 3 bases short, with 17 bases between. The CDR3 is 14 residues long. CDR3 sequence reads: CSATTDSAYYGYTF. The CDR3 coding sequence is TGCAGTGCCACCACGGACAGCGCCTACTATGGCTACACCTTC.

There are a few counts of this clonotype. The chain links TRBV5-4 to TRBJ2-3, with TRBD2 matching over 8 bases. Germline CDR1 and CDR2: SGHNT and YYREEE (reference sequence). CDR3 size: 15 residues. With V trimmed by 0 bases and J by 0 bases, 0 bases remained unmatched. The CDR3 is CASSLVAGSTDTQYF. CDR3 sequence (DNA): TGTGCCAGCAGCTTGGTAGCGGGAAGCACAGATACGCAGTATTTT.

This clonotype came up a few times. The V gene is TRBV4-1, the J gene TRBJ2-3, with D unclear. CDR3 length: 14 amino acids. The germline V gene has CDR1 MGHRA and CDR2 YSYEKL. The V gene lost 0 bases and the J gene lost 2 bases, with 6 bases spanning the gap. CDR3 protein: CASSQESTTDTQYF. CDR3 nucleotide sequence: TGCGCCAGCAGCCAAGAGTCAACCACAGATACGCAGTATTTT.